These 27 T cell receptor beta chains originate from one sample sequenced in a study of T-cell reconstitution after alpha-beta-depleted transplantation in children. It was with unique molecular identifiers that the TCRbeta library was prepared. TCRdb re-derived calls from the PCR reads in MiXCR, one entry per CDR3 protein. This table has about 260,000 distinct CDR3 sequences, around a tenth appearing once. The sequences come from peripheral blood, collected 180 days after TCRalphabeta/CD19-depleted stem cell transplant. The receptor source for this set is a male patient between 2 and 10 years old who had a stem cell transplant for chronic granulomatous disease, so the T cells may come from the graft donor.

This clonotype was recorded many times. J is TRBJ2-3 and V is TRBV4-3; 11 nucleotides match TRBD2. The germline CDR1 and CDR2 sequences are LGHNA and YSLEER. The junction had 8 bases not matched to a gene; V was cut back by 0 bases and J by 6 bases. The CDR3 extends over 17 amino acids. The CDR3 reads CASSQDLTSGRFDTQYF. The CDR3 nucleotides read TGCGCCAGCAGCCAAGACCTAACTAGCGGGAGATTTGATACGCAGTATTTT.

Ten or more counts support this clonotype. The chain uses TRBV20-1 and TRBJ1-6, with TRBD1 identical over 7 bases. CDR3 length equals 14 residues. Germline V lookup: CDR1 DFQATT, CDR2 SNEGSKA (reference sequence). The junction had 6 bases not matched to a gene; V was cut back by 3 bases and J by 7 bases. DNA for the CDR3: TGCAGTGCTAGTCCTGGGACAGCGAATTCACCCCTCCACTTT. Translated, it gives CSASPGTANSPLHF.

This chain uses TRBV5-5 with TRBJ1-2, with D perhaps TRBD1 (5 bases). This CDR3 has 13 residues. The V gene's germline CDR1 is SGHKS and CDR2 YYEKEE (reference sequence). V lost 4 bases, J lost 3 bases, and 10 bases lay in between. CDR3 sequence: CASSQDKDYGYTF. DNA of the CDR3: TGTGCCAGCAGCCAGGACAAAGACTATGGCTACACCTTC.

This clonotype was counted a single time. This may be a read error: a much more frequent sequence differs by one nucleotide. The chain combines TRBV6-1 with TRBJ2-1, with D unclear. The CDR3 is 12 residues long. Germline V gene sequence: CDR1 MNHNS, CDR2 SASEGT. V lost 10 bases and J lost 13, with 20 bases in between. CDR3 sequence reads: CATETPRQLQFF. The CDR3 nucleotides are TGTGCCACCGAAACTCCCCGGCAACTACAGTTCTTC.

This clonotype showed up many times. The gene calls are TRBV6-5 and TRBJ2-2; 9 nucleotides agree with TRBD2. The length of the CDR3 is 21 residues. J gave up 2 bases and V 8 bases, and 24 bases lay outside the gene matches. The V gene's germline CDR1 is MNHEY and CDR2 SVGAGI. The CDR3 sequence is CASALIGRGLAGMVNTGELFF. CDR3 DNA sequence: TGTGCCAGCGCCCTGATCGGTAGGGGCCTAGCGGGAATGGTCAACACCGGGGAGCTGTTTTTT.

This clonotype came up many times. The chain couples TRBV27 to TRBJ1-1; D gene unclear. The CDR3 contains 16 residues. V was shortened by 0 bases and J by 1 base, with 12 bases between the two germline ends. Germline V gene sequence: CDR1 MNHEY, CDR2 SMNVEV (reference sequence). CDR3 DNA: TGTGCCAGCAGTTTATCTCCGGCCCGGACGAACACTGAAGCTTTCTTT. This sequence encodes CASSLSPARTNTEAFF.

In this sample, this clonotype turned up many times. Here the CDR3 DNA reads TGCAGTGCTAGGGTTAGCTCCTATAATTCACCCCTCCACTTT. Encoded protein: CSARVSSYNSPLHF. The V gene is TRBV20-1, the J gene TRBJ1-6; D unclear. V was clipped by 3 bases and J by 0 bases, with 6 bases between them. The CDR3 is made up of 14 amino acids. The germline V gene encodes CDR1 DFQATT and CDR2 SNEGSKA (reference sequence).

This clonotype showed up many times. The rearrangement links TRBV5-1 to TRBJ2-1; 12 bases are a match to TRBD2. The CDR3 is 17 amino acids. With V trimmed by 0 bases and J by 4 bases, 5 bases remained unmatched. Germline V lookup: CDR1 SGHRS, CDR2 YFSETQ. The CDR3 sequence: CASSLAKLAGGYNEQFF. The CDR3 nucleotides are TGCGCCAGCAGCTTGGCGAAACTAGCGGGAGGTTACAATGAGCAGTTCTTC.

This clonotype was counted ten times or more. The chain recombines TRBV25-1 with TRBJ2-6; TRBD1 might be the D (5 bases). V was clipped by 3 bases and J by 4 bases, with 7 bases between them. The germline CDR1 and CDR2 sequences are MGHDK and SYGVNS. This CDR3 contains 14 residues. The CDR3 nucleotides read TGTGCCAGCAGTGATCGGACAGGGGCCAACGTCCTGACTTTC. Protein sequence: CASSDRTGANVLTF. The variable domain in full, with the rest retrieved from reference TRBV25-1 and TRBJ2-6, is EADIYQTPRYLVIGTGKKITLECSQTMGHDKMYWYQQDPGMELHLIHYSYGVNSTEKGDLSSESTVSRIRTEHFPLTLESARPSHTSQYLCASSDRTGANVLTFGAGSRLTVL.

This clonotype was found many times. This sequence joins TRBV5-1 and TRBJ1-1; D remains unclear. The CDR3 sequence is 12 residues long. The germline gives CDR1 SGHRS, CDR2 YFSETQ. V shed 4 bases and J shed 7 bases, with 11 bases lying between them. CDR3 DNA: TGCGCCAGCAGCCAGTTTCCGGGTGAAGCTTTCTTT. Translating gives CASSQFPGEAFF.

At least ten counts were recorded for this clonotype. The chain employs TRBV24-1 and TRBJ2-5; D ambiguous. The CDR3 length is 12 residues. The ends were cut back, 1 base at V and 7 bases at J, with 6 bases in the middle. From germline, CDR1 is KGHDR and CDR2 SFDVKD. CDR3 amino acids: CATSDFVGTQYF. CDR3 sequence (DNA): TGTGCCACCAGTGATTTTGTTGGGACCCAGTACTTC.

This clonotype was observed at least ten times. V and J are TRBV5-1 and TRBJ2-1; the match to TRBD2 covers 10 bases. V shed 4 bases and J 2 bases; nucleotides not matched to a gene: 3. The CDR3 consists of 15 residues. Germline CDR1 SGHRS, CDR2 YFSETQ. The CDR3 spells CASSIGLAAYNEQFF. CDR3 sequence (DNA): TGCGCCAGCAGCATAGGACTAGCGGCCTACAATGAGCAGTTCTTC.

This clonotype occurred many times. The chain employs TRBV5-6 and TRBJ2-7; 8 bases agree with TRBD1. Germline V lookup: CDR1 SGHDT, CDR2 YYEEEE. The V gene end was trimmed by 5 bases and the J gene end by 4 bases; junction bases not matched to a gene: 11. CDR3 size: 15 residues. In DNA, the CDR3 is TGTGCCAGCAGTACGACGGACAGGGAGCGGTACGAGCAGTACTTC. Protein sequence: CASSTTDRERYEQYF.

V gene TRBV19 combines with J gene TRBJ1-5; D ambiguous. This CDR3 comprises 15 residues. V was pared by 6 bases and J by 5 bases, with 17 bases between. The V gene's germline CDR1 is LNHDA and CDR2 SQIVND (reference sequence). The CDR3 DNA follows: TGTGCCAGTAGCCAAATACGGGCACGGGATCAGCCCCAGCATTTT. Its protein product is CASSQIRARDQPQHF.

This clonotype was recorded at least ten times. The chain uses TRBV23-1 and TRBJ2-1, with D perhaps being TRBD1 or TRBD2 (5 bases each). TRBV23-1 is an open reading frame, and its role is uncertain. Trimming removed 5 bases from V and 6 bases from J, with 20 bases in between. There are 16 residues in the CDR3. The CDR3 DNA follows: TGCGCCAGCAGTGAGGGACGTCTTCTCTTGGGCAATGAGCAGTTCTTC. Encoded protein: CASSEGRLLLGNEQFF.

Ten or more counts support this clonotype. V gene TRBV18 combines with J gene TRBJ2-2; 14 bases line up with TRBD2. V shed 3 bases, J shed 4 bases, and the junction held 7 bases outside the gene matches. Germline V gene data show CDR1 as KGHSH and CDR2 as LQKENI. The CDR3 runs 18 residues. The CDR3 loop is CASSPPGLAGVGTGELFF. CDR3 bases: TGTGCCAGCTCACCTCCGGGACTAGCGGGAGTCGGCACCGGGGAGCTGTTTTTT.

This clonotype is large within its sample. The chain recombines TRBV4-2 with TRBJ2-5; maybe TRBD2 (5 bases). Germline CDR1 is LGHNA and CDR2 is YNFKEQ. Between the trimmed V and J ends, which lost 1 base and 5 bases, there was a span of 11 bases. The CDR3 runs 14 residues. Here the CDR3 reads CASSQGTVWETQYF. The CDR3 nucleotides are TGTGCCAGCAGCCAAGGGACTGTCTGGGAGACCCAGTACTTC.

This clonotype was seen repeatedly, ten times or more. The chain couples TRBV29-1 to TRBJ2-4; the D is unclear. The V gene lost 6 bases and the J gene lost 9 bases, with 15 bases spanning the gap. From germline, CDR1 is SQVTM and CDR2 ANQGSEA. This CDR3 region has 12 residues. This chain's CDR3 is CSVEWRLGIQYF. The CDR3 nucleotides read TGCAGCGTGGAGTGGAGATTGGGCATTCAGTACTTC.

This clonotype has a count of ten or more. J is TRBJ2-1 and V is TRBV11-2, with D perhaps matching TRBD2 (6 bases). From germline, CDR1 is SGHAT and CDR2 FQNNGV. This CDR3 has 15 amino acids. Trimming pared 4 bases from V and 4 bases from J, leaving 14 bases between. For the CDR3, the DNA is TGTGCCAGCAGCTCTTGGGGGGATCAATACAATGAGCAGTTCTTC. Its protein product is CASSSWGDQYNEQFF. Full variable domain (rest looked up from reference TRBV11-2 and TRBJ2-1): EAGVAQSPRYKIIEKRQSVAFWCNPISGHATLYWYQQILGQGPKLLIQFQNNGVVDDSQLPKDRFSAERLKGVDSTLKIQPAKLEDSAVYLCASSSWGDQYNEQFFGPGTRLTVL.

This clonotype has ten or more counts. The rearrangement links TRBV29-1 to TRBJ2-1; the D is unclear. V gave up 3 bases and J gave up 0 bases, with 9 bases separating them. The CDR3 has 14 amino acids. Germline V gene sequence: CDR1 SQVTM, CDR2 ANQGSEA. The CDR3 bases are TGCAGCGTTGACTTGGCTCTCTCCTACAATGAGCAGTTCTTC. As protein: CSVDLALSYNEQFF.

Note on this clonotype: An end of the junction does not agree with germline; a read error may underlie this. This chain connects TRBV7-2 to TRBJ2-3, with a weak D call TRBD1 (6 bases). The germline gives CDR1 SGHTA, CDR2 FQGNSA. The CDR3 is made up of 14 amino acids. CDR3 sequence (DNA): TGTGCCAGCAGCTTCAGGACAGCCACAAATACGCAGTATTTT. Translation gives CASSFRTATNTQYF.

The chain joins TRBV5-3 to TRBJ2-1; D is ambiguous. TRBV5-3 is given ORF status, its function remaining uncertain. Trimming removed 2 bases from V and 7 bases from J, with 7 bases in between. This CDR3 has 12 residues. The DNA of the CDR3 is TGTGCCAGAAGCTTCGGGTTGAATGAGCAGTTCTTC. Translating it yields CARSFGLNEQFF.

This clonotype was picked up many times. The chain carries TRBV5-1 and TRBJ1-5, with a possible D match to TRBD1 (5 bases). V was trimmed by 3 bases and J by 6 bases, leaving 10 bases between them. The CDR3 loop spans 13 amino acids. The germline V gene encodes CDR1 SGHRS and CDR2 YFSETQ. The chain's CDR3 is CASSSRGGQPQHF. As DNA, the CDR3 is TGCGCCAGCAGCTCCCGGGGCGGTCAGCCCCAGCATTTT.

This clonotype was observed many times. The chain links TRBV3-1 to TRBJ2-2; D gene uncertain. Germline V gene data show CDR1 as LGHDT and CDR2 as YNNKEL (reference sequence). The CDR3 extends over 14 amino acids. Trimming removed 0 bases from V and 5 bases from J, with 7 bases in between. The CDR3, as DNA: TGTGCCAGCAGCCAAGAAACGTGGACCGGGGAGCTGTTTTTT. Protein sequence: CASSQETWTGELFF.

This clonotype was recorded at least ten times. J is TRBJ2-1 and V is TRBV5-6; no reliable D call. The germline V and J ends were trimmed by 4 bases and 3 bases, with 14 bases remaining between them. Germline CDR1 SGHDT, CDR2 YYEEEE. The CDR3 has 15 amino acids. The CDR3 nucleotides read TGTGCCAGCAGCAAGCGAGGAGAAGGCTACAATGAGCAGTTCTTC. This gives the protein CASSKRGEGYNEQFF.

This clonotype was recorded many times. The chain employs TRBV20-1 and TRBJ2-3; D remains ambiguous. Trimming stripped 1 base from V and 4 bases from J, with 9 bases between. This CDR3 has 13 residues. Germline CDR1 DFQATT, CDR2 SNEGSKA (reference sequence). The CDR3 spells CSARGPPSDTQYF. As DNA, the CDR3 is TGCAGTGCTAGAGGTCCGCCGTCAGATACGCAGTATTTT.

Note on this clonotype: One end of the junction does not line up with germline, which may come from a read error. V and J are TRBV7-3 and TRBJ2-3, with a possible D match to TRBD1 (6 bases). The CDR3 runs 13 residues. The germline V gene encodes CDR1 SGHTA and CDR2 FQGTGA. CDR3 in DNA: TGTGCCAGCAGCTTAAATCCGGCAGGGGCCGTCCTATTT. It specifies CASSLNPAGAVLF.